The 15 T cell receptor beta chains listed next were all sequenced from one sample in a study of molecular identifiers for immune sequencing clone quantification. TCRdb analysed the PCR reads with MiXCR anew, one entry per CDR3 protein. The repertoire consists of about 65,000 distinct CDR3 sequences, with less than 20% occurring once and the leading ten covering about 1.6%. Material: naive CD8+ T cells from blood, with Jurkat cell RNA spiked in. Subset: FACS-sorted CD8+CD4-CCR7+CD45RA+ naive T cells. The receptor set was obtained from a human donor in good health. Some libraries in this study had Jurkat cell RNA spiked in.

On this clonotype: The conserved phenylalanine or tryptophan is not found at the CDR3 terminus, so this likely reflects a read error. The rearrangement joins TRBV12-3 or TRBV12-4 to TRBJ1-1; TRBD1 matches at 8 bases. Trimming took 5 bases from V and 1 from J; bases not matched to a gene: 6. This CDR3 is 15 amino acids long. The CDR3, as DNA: TGTGCCAGCAGTGGTCCCGGGACAGGGAACACTGAAGCTTTCTCT. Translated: CASSGPGTGNTEAFS.

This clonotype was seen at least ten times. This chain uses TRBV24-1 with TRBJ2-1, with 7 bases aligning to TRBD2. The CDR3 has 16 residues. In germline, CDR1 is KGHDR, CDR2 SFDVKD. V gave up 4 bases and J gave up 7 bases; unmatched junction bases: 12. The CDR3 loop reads CATSESWRENRNEQFF. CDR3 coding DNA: TGTGCCACCAGTGAGTCGTGGCGGGAGAACCGGAATGAGCAGTTCTTC.

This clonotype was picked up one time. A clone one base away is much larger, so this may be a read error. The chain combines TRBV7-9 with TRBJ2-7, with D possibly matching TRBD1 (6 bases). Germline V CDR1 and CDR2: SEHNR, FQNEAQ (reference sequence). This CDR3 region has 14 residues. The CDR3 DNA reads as TGTGCCGGCAGCAAATGGGACACAGCCTACGAGCAGTACTTC. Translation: CAGSKWDTAYEQYF.

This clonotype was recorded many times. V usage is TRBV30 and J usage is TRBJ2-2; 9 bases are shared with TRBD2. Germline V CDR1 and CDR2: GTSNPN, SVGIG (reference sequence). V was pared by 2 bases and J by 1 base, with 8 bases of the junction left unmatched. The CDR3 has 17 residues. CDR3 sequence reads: CAWSRGLAGRNTGELFF. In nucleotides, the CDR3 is TGTGCCTGGAGTAGGGGGCTAGCGGGACGGAACACCGGGGAGCTGTTTTTT.

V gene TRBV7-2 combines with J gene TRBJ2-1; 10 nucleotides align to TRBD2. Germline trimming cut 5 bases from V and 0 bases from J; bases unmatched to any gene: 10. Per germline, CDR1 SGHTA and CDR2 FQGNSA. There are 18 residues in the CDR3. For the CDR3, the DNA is TGTGCCAGCAGCCCCGGGACTAGCGAGGTGTGCTCCTACAATGAGCAGTTCTTC. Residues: CASSPGTSEVCSYNEQFF. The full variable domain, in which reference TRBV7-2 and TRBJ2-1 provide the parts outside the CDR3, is GAGVSQSPSNKVTEKGKDVELRCDPISGHTALYWYRQSLGQGLEFLIYFQGNSAPDKSGLPSDRFSAERTGGSVSTLTIQRTQQEDSAVYLCASSPGTSEVCSYNEQFFGPGTRLTVL.

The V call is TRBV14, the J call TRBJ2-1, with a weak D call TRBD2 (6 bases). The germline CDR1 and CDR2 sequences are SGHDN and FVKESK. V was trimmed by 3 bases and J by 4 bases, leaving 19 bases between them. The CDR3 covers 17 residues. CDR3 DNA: TGTGCCAGCAGCCAGAAGGAGGGTGCTGGGGGGTACAATGAGCAGTTCTTC. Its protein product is CASSQKEGAGGYNEQFF.

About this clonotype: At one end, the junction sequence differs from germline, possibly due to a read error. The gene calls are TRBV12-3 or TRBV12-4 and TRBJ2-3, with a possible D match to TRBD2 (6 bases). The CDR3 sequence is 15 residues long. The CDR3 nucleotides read TGTGCCAGCAGTTTAAGGGCGGGAAGCGCAGATACGCGGTATTTT. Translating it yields CASSLRAGSADTRYF.

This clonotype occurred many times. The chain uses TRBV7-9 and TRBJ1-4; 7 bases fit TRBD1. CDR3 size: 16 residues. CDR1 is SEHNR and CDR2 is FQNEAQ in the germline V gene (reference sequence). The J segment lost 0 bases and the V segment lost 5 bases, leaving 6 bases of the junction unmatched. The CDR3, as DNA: TGTGCCAGCAGCCCATGGCAGGGGGCAACTAATGAAAAACTGTTTTTT. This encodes CASSPWQGATNEKLFF.

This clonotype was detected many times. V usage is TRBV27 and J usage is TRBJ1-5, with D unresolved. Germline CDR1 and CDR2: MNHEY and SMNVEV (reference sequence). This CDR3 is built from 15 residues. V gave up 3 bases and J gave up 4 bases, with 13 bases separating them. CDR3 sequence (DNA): TGTGCCAGCAGTTTCGTCGACAAGCTTAATCAGCCCCAGCATTTT. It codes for CASSFVDKLNQPQHF.

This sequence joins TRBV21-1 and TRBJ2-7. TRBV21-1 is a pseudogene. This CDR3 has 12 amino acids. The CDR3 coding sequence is TGTGCCAGCAGCCGGCCTTGGGACGAGCAGTACTTC. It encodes CASSRPWDEQYF.

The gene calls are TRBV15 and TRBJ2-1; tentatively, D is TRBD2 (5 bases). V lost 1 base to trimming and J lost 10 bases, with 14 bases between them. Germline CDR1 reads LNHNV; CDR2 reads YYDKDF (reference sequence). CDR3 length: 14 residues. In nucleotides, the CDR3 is TGTGCCACCAGCAGAGGGAGGAGAGCGAACGAGCAGTTCTTC. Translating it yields CATSRGRRANEQFF.

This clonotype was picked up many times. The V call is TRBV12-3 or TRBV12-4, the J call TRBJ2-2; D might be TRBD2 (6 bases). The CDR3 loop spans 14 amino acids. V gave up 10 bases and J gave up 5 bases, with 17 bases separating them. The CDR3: CATLTTGVTGELFF. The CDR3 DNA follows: TGTGCCACCCTAACGACGGGAGTAACCGGGGAGCTGTTTTTT.

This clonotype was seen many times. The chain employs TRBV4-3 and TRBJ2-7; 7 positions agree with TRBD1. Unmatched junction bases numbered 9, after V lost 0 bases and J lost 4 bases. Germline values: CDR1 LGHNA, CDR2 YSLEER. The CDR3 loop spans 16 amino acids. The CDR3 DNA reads TGCGCCAGCAGCCAAGATAACGAACAGGGGCGATACGAGCAGTACTTC. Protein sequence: CASSQDNEQGRYEQYF.

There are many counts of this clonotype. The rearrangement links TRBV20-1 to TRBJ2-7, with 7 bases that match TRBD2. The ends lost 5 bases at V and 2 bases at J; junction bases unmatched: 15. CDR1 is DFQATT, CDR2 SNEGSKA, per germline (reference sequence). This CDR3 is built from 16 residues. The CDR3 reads CSAQPSGREFAYEQYF. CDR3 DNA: TGCAGTGCTCAGCCCTCCGGGCGGGAGTTCGCCTACGAGCAGTACTTC.

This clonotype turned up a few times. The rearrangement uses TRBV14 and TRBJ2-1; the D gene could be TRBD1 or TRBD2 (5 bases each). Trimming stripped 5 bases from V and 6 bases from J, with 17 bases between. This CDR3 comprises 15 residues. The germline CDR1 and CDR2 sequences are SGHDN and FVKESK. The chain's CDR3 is CASSTRDGYVNEQFF. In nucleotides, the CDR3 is TGTGCCAGCAGCACCCGGGACGGGTATGTCAATGAGCAGTTCTTC.